This record looks at one TCR beta chain sequence and its context. Enrolled through a virtual design, the participants were between roughly 18 and 90 years of age and came from about two dozen US areas. This sample is part of a study of blood T cell repertoires in COVID-19. Background on the study: Nucleic acid was either cDNA or gDNA, and it came from T cells, B-cell-depleted T cells, or PBMCs.

Original processing notes: Reference gene primer amplification gave estimated nucleated cell counts. Assay: immunoSEQ multiplex PCR; the TCRdb copy retains only in-frame clones and omits some. D and trimming come from the DNA, and the V and J calls and clone size come from that table. The profile covers 100,000 or so clones, with roughly 85% appearing a single time and less than 3% taken by the ten largest. Germline CDR1 and CDR2: MNHEY and SMNVEV (reference sequence). The V end was cut by 4 bases, the J end by 8 bases, with 6 bases between. CDR3 length: 11 amino acids. Sample: PBMCs or T cells enriched from blood (not recorded which). This chain joins TRBV27 and TRBJ2-1; D uncertain. The sequence was collected from a woman between 45 and 65 years old who had recovered from COVID-19. The CDR3 DNA follows: TGTGCCAGCAGTTCCTCGGATGAGCAGTTCTTC. The encoded protein is CASSSSDEQFF.